The 8 T cell receptor beta chains listed next were all sequenced from one sample in a study of blood T cell repertoires in COVID-19. Clones were sequenced by immunoSEQ multiplex PCR, and TCRdb holds only the in-frame ones, with some missing. Found here are 280,000 or so clones, 89% of them singletons; the top ten hold under 3%. The specimen was PBMCs or T cells enriched from blood (not recorded which). The receptor source for this set is a woman aged 45-59 years who had been exposed to COVID-19.

The chain joins TRBV28 to TRBJ2-1; D unresolved. Germline V gene data show CDR1 as MDHEN and CDR2 as SYDVKM. The CDR3 loop spans 14 amino acids. The germline V and J ends were trimmed by 6 bases and 1 base, with 10 bases remaining between them. CDR3 in DNA: TGTGCCAGCAGCGATACAGCATCCTACAATGAGCAGTTCTTC. Translated, it gives CASSDTASYNEQFF.

The chain combines TRBV6-1 with TRBJ2-2; TRBD1 matches 7 bases. In germline, CDR1 is MNHNS, CDR2 SASEGT. There are 17 residues in the CDR3. Germline trimming cut 2 bases from V and 0 bases from J; bases unmatched to any gene: 6. The CDR3 reads CASSELVGTANTGELFF. Written as DNA, the CDR3 is TGTGCCAGCAGTGAATTAGTTGGGACAGCGAACACCGGGGAGCTGTTTTTT.

The count of this clone is one. The genes are TRBV28 and TRBJ1-3; D unresolved. V was shortened by 6 bases and J by 8 bases, with 11 bases between the two germline ends. Looked up from germline, CDR1 is MDHEN and CDR2 is SYDVKM. The CDR3 runs 12 residues. The CDR3 DNA sequence: TGTGCCAGCAGCCGAAATAGAGACACCATATATTTT. This sequence encodes CASSRNRDTIYF.

V and J are TRBV30 and TRBJ2-3, with D tentatively TRBD1 (7 bases). Germline CDR1 reads GTSNPN; CDR2 reads SVGIG (reference sequence). The V end was cut by 5 bases, the J end by 5 bases, with 14 bases between. CDR3 length: 13 amino acids. This chain's CDR3 is CAWRGTVQDTQYF. CDR3 nucleotides: TGTGCCTGGCGGGGGACAGTACAAGATACGCAGTATTTT.

For the CDR3, the DNA is TGTGCCAGCAGCTGGCTGGGACAGGGTAGCGCAGATACGCAGTATTTT. This translates into CASSWLGQGSADTQYF. This chain joins TRBV5-5 and TRBJ2-3; TRBD1 matches at 9 bases. V trimming: 3 bases; J trimming: 4 bases; junction bases outside the gene matches: 9. The germline CDR1 and CDR2 sequences are SGHKS and YYEKEE (reference sequence). This CDR3 comprises 16 residues.

This chain's CDR3 is CASTRGQGEKLFF. DNA for the CDR3: TGTGCCAGCACTAGGGGGCAAGGGGAAAAACTGTTTTTT. The V and J genes are TRBV28 and TRBJ1-4; 7 bases fit TRBD1. The V segment lost 7 bases and the J segment 8 bases; nucleotides outside the gene matches: 7. Germline assignment: CDR1 MDHEN and CDR2 SYDVKM. The CDR3 contains 13 residues.

The chain is built from TRBV19 and TRBJ1-1; the D gene is possibly TRBD1 (6 bases). V lost 5 bases and J lost 3, with 19 bases in between. The CDR3 is made up of 16 amino acids. Germline V CDR1 and CDR2: LNHDA, SQIVND (reference sequence). The CDR3 protein is CASSPVMGHPYTEAFF. The CDR3 DNA is TGTGCCAGTAGTCCAGTGATGGGACACCCGTACACTGAAGCTTTCTTT. Combining the CDR3 with reference TRBV19 and TRBJ1-1 gives the whole variable domain DGGITQSPKYLFRKEGQNVTLSCEQNLNHDAMYWYRQDPGQGLRLIYYSQIVNDFQKGDIAEGYSVSREKKESFPLTVTSAQKNPTAFYLCASSPVMGHPYTEAFFGQGTRLTVV.

The gene calls are TRBV29-1 and TRBJ1-5, with 11 bases matching TRBD1. V dropped 6 bases and J dropped 3; count of bases not matched to a gene: 1. This CDR3 comprises 13 residues. CDR1 is SQVTM and CDR2 is ANQGSEA in the germline V gene. Written as DNA, the CDR3 is TGCAGCGTGGGACAGGGGGTCAATCAGCCCCAGCATTTT. This translates into CSVGQGVNQPQHF.